The 10 T cell receptor beta chains reported below all come from one sample, sequenced in a study of cytomegalovirus exposure and HLA in healthy donors. Here immunoSEQ multiplex PCR was the method, and the copy in TCRdb shows in-frame clones only, minus some. The sample lists over 100,000 clones, roughly 90% occurring once. The sequencing input was PBMCs. The receptors come from a woman in her late teens or twenties in good health and CMV-seropositive.

This sequence joins TRBV13 and TRBJ1-2; TRBD1 is a possible D gene (6 bases). Trimming removed 4 bases from V and 5 bases from J, with 17 bases in between. The CDR3 spans 15 residues. Per germline, CDR1 PRHDT and CDR2 FYEKMQ (reference sequence). The CDR3 loop is CASSSAPGHKYGYTF. The CDR3 nucleotides read TGTGCCAGCAGCTCGGCTCCGGGACACAAATATGGCTACACCTTC. Full variable domain (outside the CDR3, taken from reference TRBV13 and TRBJ1-2): AAGVIQSPRHLIKEKRETATLKCYPIPRHDTVYWYQQGPGQDPQFLISFYEKMQSDKGSIPDRFSAQQFSDYHSELNMSSLELGDSALYFCASSSAPGHKYGYTFGSGTRLTVV.

The chain joins TRBV4-3 to TRBJ2-2, with 11 bases lining up with TRBD2. Germline loops: CDR1 LGHNA, CDR2 YSLEER. Germline trimming cut 1 base from V and 6 bases from J; bases unmatched to any gene: 10. This CDR3 is 18 amino acids long. CDR3 region: CASSQAPLSGRAPGELFF. The CDR3 nucleotides are TGCGCCAGCAGCCAAGCCCCTCTTAGCGGGAGGGCCCCCGGGGAGCTGTTTTTT.

V and J are TRBV6-6 and TRBJ2-1; 8 bases line up with TRBD2. After removal of 7 bases from V and 0 bases from J, the junction contained 5 bases not matched to a gene. Germline V gene sequence: CDR1 MNHNY, CDR2 SVGAGI (reference sequence). CDR3 length: 15 residues. CDR3 sequence reads: CASIERGSSYNEQFF. CDR3 sequence (DNA): TGTGCCAGCATCGAGCGGGGGAGCTCCTACAATGAGCAGTTCTTC.

The rearrangement uses TRBV18 and TRBJ2-1; no clear D gene. Trimming stripped 0 bases from V and 6 bases from J, with 6 bases between. CDR1 is KGHSH, CDR2 LQKENI, per germline. The CDR3 length is 13 residues. CDR3: CASSPPGANEQFF. The CDR3 DNA reads TGTGCCAGCTCACCACCAGGAGCCAATGAGCAGTTCTTC. The full variable domain, with the rest looked up from reference TRBV18 and TRBJ2-1, is NAGVMQNPRHLVRRRGQEARLRCSPMKGHSHVYWYRQLPEEGLKFMVYLQKENIIDESGMPKERFSAEFPKEGPSILRIQQVVRGDSAAYFCASSPPGANEQFFGPGTRLTVL.

CDR3 DNA sequence: TGTGCCGGGGCTGAGGACAGGTCGGGCAACACCGGGGAGCTGTTTTTT. Its translation is CAGAEDRSGNTGELFF. The rearrangement joins TRBV19 to TRBJ2-2; 7 bases are a match to TRBD1. This CDR3 is built from 16 residues. Germline CDR1 LNHDA, CDR2 SQIVND (reference sequence). The junction had 14 bases not matched to a gene; V was cut back by 11 bases and J by 2 bases. The entire variable domain, with the rest obtained from reference TRBV19 and TRBJ2-2, is as follows: DGGITQSPKYLFRKEGQNVTLSCEQNLNHDAMYWYRQDPGQGLRLIYYSQIVNDFQKGDIAEGYSVSREKKESFPLTVTSAQKNPTAFYLCAGAEDRSGNTGELFFGEGSRLTVL.

The chain has TRBV19 and TRBJ2-2; TRBD2 aligns across 8 bases. V dropped 5 bases and J dropped 2; count of bases not matched to a gene: 10. Germline assignment: CDR1 LNHDA and CDR2 SQIVND (reference sequence). This CDR3 is 17 amino acids long. This CDR3 is CASSPGVAGGNTGELFF. The CDR3 region has the DNA TGTGCCAGTAGTCCCGGGGTTGCGGGGGGAAACACCGGGGAGCTGTTTTTT.

This clone appeared a single time. The V call is TRBV27, the J call TRBJ1-1; D is possibly TRBD1 (6 bases). This CDR3 region has 15 residues. V lost 0 bases and J lost 1, with 9 bases in between. CDR1 is MNHEY, CDR2 SMNVEV, per germline (reference sequence). CDR3 nucleotide sequence: TGTGCCAGCAGTTTATCCCCAGGGGCGAACACTGAAGCTTTCTTT. Residues: CASSLSPGANTEAFF.

V and J are TRBV27 and TRBJ1-5; 10 bases agree with TRBD1. V shed 5 bases, J shed 2 bases, and the junction held 9 bases outside the gene matches. The CDR3 consists of 17 residues. Germline lookup yields CDR1 MNHEY and CDR2 SMNVEV (reference sequence). CDR3 residues: CASSPGQGVFGNQPQHF. The CDR3 bases are TGTGCCAGCAGTCCCGGACAGGGGGTGTTTGGCAATCAGCCCCAGCATTTT.

J is TRBJ2-7 and V is TRBV9; 7 bases are a match to TRBD1. The CDR3 is 15 amino acids. Trimming took 5 bases from V and 6 from J; bases not matched to a gene: 14. Germline values: CDR1 SGDLS, CDR2 YYNGEE. The CDR3 bases are TGTGCCAGCAGAGTTAACGACAGGGAACTCGGCGAGCAGTACTTC. The encoded protein is CASRVNDRELGEQYF.

In its sample, this clone was seen a few times. The chain recombines TRBV7-2 with TRBJ2-1; D remains unclear. This CDR3 is 14 amino acids long. The germline gives CDR1 SGHTA, CDR2 FQGNSA. V lost 0 bases and J lost 6, with 9 bases in between. The chain's CDR3 is CASSLAEFRNEQFF. CDR3 nucleotides: TGTGCCAGCAGCTTAGCTGAGTTTCGCAATGAGCAGTTCTTC.